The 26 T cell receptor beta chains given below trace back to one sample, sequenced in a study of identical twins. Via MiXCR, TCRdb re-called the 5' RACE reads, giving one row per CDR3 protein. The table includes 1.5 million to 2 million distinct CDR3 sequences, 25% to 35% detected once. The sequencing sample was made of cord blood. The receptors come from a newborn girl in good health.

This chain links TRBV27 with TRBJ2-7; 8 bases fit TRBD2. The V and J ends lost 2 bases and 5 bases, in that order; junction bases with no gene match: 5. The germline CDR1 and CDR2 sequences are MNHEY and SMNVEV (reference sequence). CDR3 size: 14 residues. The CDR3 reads CASSLMGGLDEQYF. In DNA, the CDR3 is TGTGCCAGCAGTTTAATGGGGGGACTAGACGAGCAGTACTTC.

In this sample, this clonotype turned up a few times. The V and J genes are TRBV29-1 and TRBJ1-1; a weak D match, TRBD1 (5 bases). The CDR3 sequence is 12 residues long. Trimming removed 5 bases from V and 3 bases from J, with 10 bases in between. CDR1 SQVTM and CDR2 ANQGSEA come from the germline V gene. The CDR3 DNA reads TGCAGCGTTAGTCAGGGTGACACTGAAGCTTTCTTT. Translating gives CSVSQGDTEAFF.

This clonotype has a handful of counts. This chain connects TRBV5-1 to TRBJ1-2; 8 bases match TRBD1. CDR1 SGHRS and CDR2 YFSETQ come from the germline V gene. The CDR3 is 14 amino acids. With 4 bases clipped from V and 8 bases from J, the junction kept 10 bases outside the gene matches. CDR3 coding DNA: TGCGCCAGCAGCCCTACGGACAGGGTAACAGGCTACACCTTC. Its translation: CASSPTDRVTGYTF.

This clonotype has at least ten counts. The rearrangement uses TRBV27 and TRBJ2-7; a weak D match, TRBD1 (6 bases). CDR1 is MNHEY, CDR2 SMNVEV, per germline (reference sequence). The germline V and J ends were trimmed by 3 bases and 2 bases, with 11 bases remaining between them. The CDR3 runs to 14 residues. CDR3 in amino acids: CASSLGTLPYEQYF. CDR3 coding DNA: TGTGCCAGCAGTTTGGGGACACTACCCTACGAGCAGTACTTC.

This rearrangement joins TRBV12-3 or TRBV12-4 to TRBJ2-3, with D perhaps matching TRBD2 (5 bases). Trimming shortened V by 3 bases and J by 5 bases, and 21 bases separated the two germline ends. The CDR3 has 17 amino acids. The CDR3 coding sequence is TGTGCCAGCAGTTTCGGCCTCACTTTGCCTCGGGAAGATACGCAGTATTTT. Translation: CASSFGLTLPREDTQYF.

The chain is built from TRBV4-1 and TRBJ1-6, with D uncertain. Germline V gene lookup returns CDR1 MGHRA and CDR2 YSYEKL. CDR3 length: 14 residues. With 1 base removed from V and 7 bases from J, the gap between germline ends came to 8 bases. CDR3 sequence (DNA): TGCGCCAGCAGCCAAGTAATGGGGAATTCACCCCTCCACTTT. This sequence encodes CASSQVMGNSPLHF.

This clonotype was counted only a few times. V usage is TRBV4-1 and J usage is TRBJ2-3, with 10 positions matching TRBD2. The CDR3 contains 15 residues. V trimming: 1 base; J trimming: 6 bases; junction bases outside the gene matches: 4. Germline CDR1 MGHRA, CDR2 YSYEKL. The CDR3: CASSQGTSGGDTQYF. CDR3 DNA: TGCGCCAGCAGCCAAGGGACTAGCGGAGGCGATACGCAGTATTTT.

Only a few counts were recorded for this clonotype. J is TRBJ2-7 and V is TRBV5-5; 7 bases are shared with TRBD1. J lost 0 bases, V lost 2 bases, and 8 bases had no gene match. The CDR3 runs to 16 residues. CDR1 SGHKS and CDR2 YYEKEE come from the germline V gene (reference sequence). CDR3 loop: CASSFRGSPSSYEQYF. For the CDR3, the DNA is TGTGCCAGCAGCTTCAGGGGGAGTCCTAGCTCCTACGAGCAGTACTTC.

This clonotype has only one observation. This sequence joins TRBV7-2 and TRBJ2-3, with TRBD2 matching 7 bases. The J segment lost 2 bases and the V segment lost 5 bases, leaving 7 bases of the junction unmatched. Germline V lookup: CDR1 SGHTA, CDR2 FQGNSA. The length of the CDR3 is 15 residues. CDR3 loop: CASSLSAGTTDTQYF. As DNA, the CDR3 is TGTGCCAGCAGCCTATCAGCGGGGACCACAGATACGCAGTATTTT.

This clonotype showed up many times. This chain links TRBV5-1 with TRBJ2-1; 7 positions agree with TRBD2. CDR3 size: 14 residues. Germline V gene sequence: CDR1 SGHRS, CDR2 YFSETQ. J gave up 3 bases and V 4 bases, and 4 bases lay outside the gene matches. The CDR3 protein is CASSPRDYYNEQFF. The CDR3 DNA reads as TGCGCCAGCAGCCCCCGGGACTACTACAATGAGCAGTTCTTC. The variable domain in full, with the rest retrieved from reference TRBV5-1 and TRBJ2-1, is KAGVTQTPRYLIKTRGQQVTLSCSPISGHRSVSWYQQTPGQGLQFLFEYFSETQRNKGNFPGRFSGRQFSNSRSEMNVSTLELGDSALYLCASSPRDYYNEQFFGPGTRLTVL.

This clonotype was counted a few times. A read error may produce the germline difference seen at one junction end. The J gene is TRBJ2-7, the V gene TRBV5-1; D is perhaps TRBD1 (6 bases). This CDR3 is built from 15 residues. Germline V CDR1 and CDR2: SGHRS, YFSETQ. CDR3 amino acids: CASSLLATGNGERYF. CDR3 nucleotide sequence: TGCGCCAGCAGCTTGTTAGCCACAGGGAACGGCGAGCGGTACTTC.

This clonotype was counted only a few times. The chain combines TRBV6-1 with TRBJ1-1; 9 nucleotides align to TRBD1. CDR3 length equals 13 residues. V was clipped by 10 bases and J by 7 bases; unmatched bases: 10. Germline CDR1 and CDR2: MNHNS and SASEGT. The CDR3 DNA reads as TGTGCCACCCGACCCGGGACAGGGAGTGAAGCTTTCTTT. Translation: CATRPGTGSEAFF.

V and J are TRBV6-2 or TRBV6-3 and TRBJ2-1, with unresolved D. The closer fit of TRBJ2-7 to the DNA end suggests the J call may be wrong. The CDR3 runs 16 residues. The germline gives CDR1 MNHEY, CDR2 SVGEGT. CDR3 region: CASSYEASPPGNEQYF. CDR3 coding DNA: TGTGCCAGCAGTTACGAGGCATCTCCTCCGGGCAATGAGCAGTACTTC.

CDR3 protein: CASRGPDRNEQYF. The CDR3 DNA follows: TGTGCCAGCAGAGGACCGGACAGGAATGAGCAGTACTTC. The V gene is TRBV6-2 or TRBV6-3, the J gene TRBJ2-5; 7 bases line up with TRBD1. This CDR3 contains 13 residues. After removal of 6 bases from V and 11 bases from J, the junction contained 12 bases not matched to a gene. Germline V gene lookup returns CDR1 MNHEY and CDR2 SVGEGT.

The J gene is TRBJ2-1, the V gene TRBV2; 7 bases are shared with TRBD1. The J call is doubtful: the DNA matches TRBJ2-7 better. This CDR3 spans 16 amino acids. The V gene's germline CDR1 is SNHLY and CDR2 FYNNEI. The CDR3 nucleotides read TGTGCCAGCAGTGTTCTCCGGGACAGCCCCTACAATGAGCAGTACTTC. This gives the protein CASSVLRDSPYNEQYF.

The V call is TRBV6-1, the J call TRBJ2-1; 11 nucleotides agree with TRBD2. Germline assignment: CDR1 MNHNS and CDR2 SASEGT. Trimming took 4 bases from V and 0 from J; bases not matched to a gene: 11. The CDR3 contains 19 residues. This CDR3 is CASSGQLAGARSSYNEQFF. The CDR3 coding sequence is TGTGCCAGCAGTGGCCAACTAGCGGGGGCCAGGAGCTCCTACAATGAGCAGTTCTTC.

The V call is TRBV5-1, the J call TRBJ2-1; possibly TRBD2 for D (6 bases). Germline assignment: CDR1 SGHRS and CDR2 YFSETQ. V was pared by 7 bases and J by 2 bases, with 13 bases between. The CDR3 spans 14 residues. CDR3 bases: TGCGCCAGCGGCCAGGGCGGGACCTACAATGAGCAGTTCTTC. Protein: CASGQGGTYNEQFF.

The CDR3 nucleotides read TGCGCCAGCAGCTTGGTTCGGGGAGTTGTCTACAATGAGCAGTTCTTC. As protein: CASSLVRGVVYNEQFF. The J gene is TRBJ2-1, the V gene TRBV5-1, with D possibly matching TRBD2 (5 bases). Germline V gene data show CDR1 as SGHRS and CDR2 as YFSETQ. The CDR3 spans 16 residues. V was clipped by 0 bases and J by 3 bases, with 13 bases between them.

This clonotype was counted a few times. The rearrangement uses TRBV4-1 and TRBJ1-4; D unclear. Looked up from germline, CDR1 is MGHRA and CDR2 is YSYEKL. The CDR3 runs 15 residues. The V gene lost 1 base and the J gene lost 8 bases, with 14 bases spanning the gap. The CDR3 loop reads CASSQVTGFGEKLFF. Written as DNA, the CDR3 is TGCGCCAGCAGCCAAGTAACCGGGTTTGGGGAAAAACTGTTTTTT.

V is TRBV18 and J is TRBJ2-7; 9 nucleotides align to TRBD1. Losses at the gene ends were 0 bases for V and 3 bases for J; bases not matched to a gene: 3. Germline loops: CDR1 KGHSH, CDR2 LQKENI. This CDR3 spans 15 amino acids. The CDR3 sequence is CASSPPGQGGYEQYF. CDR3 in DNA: TGTGCCAGCTCACCACCGGGACAGGGCGGCTACGAGCAGTACTTC.

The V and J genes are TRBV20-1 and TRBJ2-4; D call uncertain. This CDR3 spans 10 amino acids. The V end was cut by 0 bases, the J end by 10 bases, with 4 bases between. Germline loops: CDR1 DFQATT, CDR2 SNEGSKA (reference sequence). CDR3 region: CSAREKIQYF. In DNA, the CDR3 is TGCAGTGCTAGAGAGAAAATTCAGTACTTC.

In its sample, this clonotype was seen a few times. CDR3: CASSQEKRLSSYEQYF. The CDR3 region has the DNA TGTGCCAGCAGCCAAGAGAAACGACTGAGCTCCTACGAGCAGTACTTC. The chain employs TRBV3-1 and TRBJ2-7; D is uncertain. The CDR3 extends over 16 amino acids. Per germline, CDR1 LGHDT and CDR2 YNNKEL (reference sequence). Trimming took off 0 bases at V and 0 bases at J, with 12 bases between the two ends.

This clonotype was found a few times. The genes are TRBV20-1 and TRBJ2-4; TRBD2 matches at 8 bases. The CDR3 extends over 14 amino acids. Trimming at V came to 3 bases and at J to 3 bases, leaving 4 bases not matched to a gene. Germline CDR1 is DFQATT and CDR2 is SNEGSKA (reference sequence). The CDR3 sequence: CSASTGGGKNIQYF. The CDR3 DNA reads TGCAGTGCTAGTACCGGGGGGGGCAAAAACATTCAGTACTTC.

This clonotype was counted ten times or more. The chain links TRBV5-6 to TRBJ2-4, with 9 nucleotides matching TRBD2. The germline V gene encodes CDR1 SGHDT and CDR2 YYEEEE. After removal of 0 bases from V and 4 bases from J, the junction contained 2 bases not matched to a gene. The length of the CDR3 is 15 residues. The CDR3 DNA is TGTGCCAGCAGCTTGGGTAGCGGGGGAAAAAACATTCAGTACTTC. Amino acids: CASSLGSGGKNIQYF.

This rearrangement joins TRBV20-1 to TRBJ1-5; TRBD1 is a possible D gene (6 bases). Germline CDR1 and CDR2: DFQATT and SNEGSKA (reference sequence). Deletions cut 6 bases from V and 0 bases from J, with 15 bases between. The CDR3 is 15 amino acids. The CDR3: CSAYKQGISNQPQHF. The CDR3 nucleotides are TGCAGTGCCTATAAACAGGGTATTAGCAATCAGCCCCAGCATTTT.

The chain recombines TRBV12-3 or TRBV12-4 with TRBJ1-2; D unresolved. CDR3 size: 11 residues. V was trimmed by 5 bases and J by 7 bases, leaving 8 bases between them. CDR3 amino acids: CASSRWGGYTF. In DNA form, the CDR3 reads TGTGCCAGCAGTCGTTGGGGTGGCTACACCTTC.